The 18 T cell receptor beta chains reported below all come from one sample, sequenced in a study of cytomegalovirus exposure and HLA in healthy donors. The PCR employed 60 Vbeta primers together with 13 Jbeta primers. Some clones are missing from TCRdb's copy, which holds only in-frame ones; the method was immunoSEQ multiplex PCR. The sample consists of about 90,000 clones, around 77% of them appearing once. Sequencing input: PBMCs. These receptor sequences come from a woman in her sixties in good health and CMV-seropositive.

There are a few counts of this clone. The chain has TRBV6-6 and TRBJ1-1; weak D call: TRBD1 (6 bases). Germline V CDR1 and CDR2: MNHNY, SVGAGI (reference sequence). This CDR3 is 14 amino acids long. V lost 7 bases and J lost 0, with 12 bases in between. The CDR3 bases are TGTGCCAGCACCAAACAGGGCATGAACACTGAAGCTTTCTTT. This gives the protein CASTKQGMNTEAFF.

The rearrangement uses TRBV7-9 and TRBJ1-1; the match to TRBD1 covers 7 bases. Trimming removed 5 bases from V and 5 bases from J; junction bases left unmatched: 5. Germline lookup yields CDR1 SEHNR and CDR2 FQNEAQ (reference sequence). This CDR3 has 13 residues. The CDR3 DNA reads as TGTGCCAGCAGCCAGACAGGGACTACTGAAGCTTTCTTT. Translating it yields CASSQTGTTEAFF. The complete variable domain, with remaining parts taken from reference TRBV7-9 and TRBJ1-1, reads DTGVSQNPRHKITKRGQNVTFRCDPISEHNRLYWYRQTLGQGPEFLTYFQNEAQLEKSRLLSDRFSAERPKGSFSTLEIQRTEQGDSAMYLCASSQTGTTEAFFGQGTRLTVV.

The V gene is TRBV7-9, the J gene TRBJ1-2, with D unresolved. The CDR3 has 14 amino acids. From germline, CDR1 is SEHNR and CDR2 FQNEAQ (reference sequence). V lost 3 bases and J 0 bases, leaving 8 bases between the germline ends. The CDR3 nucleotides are TGTGCCAGCAGCTTTGTAGAAACTAACTATGGCTACACCTTC. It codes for CASSFVETNYGYTF.

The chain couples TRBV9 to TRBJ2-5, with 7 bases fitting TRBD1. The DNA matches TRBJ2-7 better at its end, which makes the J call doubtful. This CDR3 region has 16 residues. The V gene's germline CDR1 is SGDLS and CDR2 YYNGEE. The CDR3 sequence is CASSVGDSTVSYEQYF. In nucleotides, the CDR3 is TGTGCCAGCAGCGTAGGGGACAGTACAGTATCCTACGAGCAGTACTTC.

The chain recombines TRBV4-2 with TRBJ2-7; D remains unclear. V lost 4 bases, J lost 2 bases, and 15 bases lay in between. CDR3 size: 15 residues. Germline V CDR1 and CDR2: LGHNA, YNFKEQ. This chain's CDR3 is CASSPAAAATYEQYF. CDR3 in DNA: TGTGCCAGCAGCCCAGCCGCGGCTGCGACCTACGAGCAGTACTTC.

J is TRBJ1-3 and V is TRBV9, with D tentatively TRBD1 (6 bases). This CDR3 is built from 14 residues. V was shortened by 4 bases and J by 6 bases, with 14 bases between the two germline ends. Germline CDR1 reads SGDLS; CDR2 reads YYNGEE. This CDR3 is CASSTQGGPNTIYF. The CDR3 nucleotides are TGTGCCAGCAGCACACAGGGTGGACCAAACACCATATATTTT.

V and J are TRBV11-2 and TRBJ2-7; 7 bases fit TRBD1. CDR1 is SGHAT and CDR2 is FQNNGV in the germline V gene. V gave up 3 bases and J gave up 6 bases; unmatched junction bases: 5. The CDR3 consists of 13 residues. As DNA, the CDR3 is TGTGCCAGCAGCTTTCCCGGACAGGTCGAGCAGTACTTC. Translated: CASSFPGQVEQYF.

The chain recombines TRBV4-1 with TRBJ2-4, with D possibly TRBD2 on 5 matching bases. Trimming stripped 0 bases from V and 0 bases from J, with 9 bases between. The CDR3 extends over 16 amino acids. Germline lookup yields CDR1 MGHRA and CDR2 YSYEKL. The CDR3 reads CASSQEFGGAKNIQYF. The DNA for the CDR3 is TGCGCCAGCAGCCAAGAATTTGGAGGAGCCAAAAACATTCAGTACTTC.

CDR3 coding DNA: TGTGCCAGCAAACTGAACAGGATCGGAATTTATGGCTACACCTTC. Encoded protein: CASKLNRIGIYGYTF. The chain combines TRBV6-5 with TRBJ1-2, with D possibly TRBD1 on 5 matching bases. Trimming took off 7 bases at V and 5 bases at J, with 20 bases between the two ends. Germline CDR1 is MNHEY and CDR2 is SVGAGI. This CDR3 spans 15 amino acids.

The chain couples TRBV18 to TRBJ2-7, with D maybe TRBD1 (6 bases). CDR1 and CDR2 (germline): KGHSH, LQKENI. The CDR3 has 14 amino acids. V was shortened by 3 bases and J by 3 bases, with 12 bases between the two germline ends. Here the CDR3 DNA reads TGTGCCAGCTCACCCATGCACAGGGACTACGAGCAGTACTTC. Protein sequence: CASSPMHRDYEQYF.

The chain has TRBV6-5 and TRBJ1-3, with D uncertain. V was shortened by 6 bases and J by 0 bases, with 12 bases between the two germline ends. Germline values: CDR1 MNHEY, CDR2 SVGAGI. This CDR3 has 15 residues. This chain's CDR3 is CASSRGGSSGNTIYF. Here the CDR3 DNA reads TGTGCCAGCAGCCGCGGCGGGAGCTCTGGAAACACCATATATTTT.

The CDR3 region is CASSYGFEDTEAFF. In DNA form, the CDR3 reads TGTGCCAGCAGTTACGGCTTTGAGGACACTGAAGCTTTCTTT. This chain joins TRBV6-5 and TRBJ1-1; no clear D gene. V was pared by 2 bases and J by 3 bases, with 10 bases between. Germline V lookup: CDR1 MNHEY, CDR2 SVGAGI. The CDR3 contains 14 residues.

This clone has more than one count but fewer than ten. The CDR3 sequence is CASSLGLGGARYNEQFF. The CDR3 DNA reads TGTGCCAGCAGCTTGGGGTTGGGGGGGGCCAGGTACAATGAGCAGTTCTTC. V is TRBV5-4 and J is TRBJ2-1; perhaps TRBD2 as D (7 bases). Germline values: CDR1 SGHNT, CDR2 YYREEE (reference sequence). The CDR3 loop spans 17 amino acids. With 0 bases removed from V and 4 bases from J, the gap between germline ends came to 17 bases.

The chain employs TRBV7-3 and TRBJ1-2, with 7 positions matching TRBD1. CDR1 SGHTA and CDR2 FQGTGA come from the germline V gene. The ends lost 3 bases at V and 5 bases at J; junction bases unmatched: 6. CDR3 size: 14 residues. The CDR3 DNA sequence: TGTGCCAGCAGCTTTTTAGGGGGCCCATATGGCTACACCTTC. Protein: CASSFLGGPYGYTF. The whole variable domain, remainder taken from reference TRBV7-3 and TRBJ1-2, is GAGVSQTPSNKVTEKGKYVELRCDPISGHTALYWYRQSLGQGPEFLIYFQGTGAADDSGLPNDRFFAVRPEGSVSTLKIQRTERGDSAVYLCASSFLGGPYGYTFGSGTRLTVV.

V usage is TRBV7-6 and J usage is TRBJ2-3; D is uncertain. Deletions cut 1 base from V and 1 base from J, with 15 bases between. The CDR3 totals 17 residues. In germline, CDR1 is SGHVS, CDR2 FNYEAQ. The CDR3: CASSLVMESVGTDTQYF. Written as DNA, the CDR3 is TGTGCCAGCAGCTTAGTAATGGAGTCTGTCGGCACAGATACGCAGTATTTT. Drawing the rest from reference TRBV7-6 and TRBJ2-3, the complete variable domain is GAGVSQSPRYKVTKRGQDVALRCDPISGHVSLYWYRQALGQGPEFLTYFNYEAQQDKSGLPNDRFSAERPEGSISTLTIQRTEQRDSAMYRCASSLVMESVGTDTQYFGPGTRLTVL.

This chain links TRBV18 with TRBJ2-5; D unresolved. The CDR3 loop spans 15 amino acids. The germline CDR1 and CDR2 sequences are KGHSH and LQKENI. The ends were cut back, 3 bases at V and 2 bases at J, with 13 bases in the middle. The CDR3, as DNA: TGTGCCAGCTCACCTACCCCTACGAGTCAAGAGACCCAGTACTTC. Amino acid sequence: CASSPTPTSQETQYF.

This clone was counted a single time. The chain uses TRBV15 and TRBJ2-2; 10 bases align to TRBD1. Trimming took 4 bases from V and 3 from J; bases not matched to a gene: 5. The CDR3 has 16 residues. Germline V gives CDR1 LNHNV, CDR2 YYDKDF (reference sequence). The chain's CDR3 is CATSIWGTGDTGELFF. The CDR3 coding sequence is TGTGCCACCAGCATCTGGGGGACAGGGGACACCGGGGAGCTGTTTTTT.

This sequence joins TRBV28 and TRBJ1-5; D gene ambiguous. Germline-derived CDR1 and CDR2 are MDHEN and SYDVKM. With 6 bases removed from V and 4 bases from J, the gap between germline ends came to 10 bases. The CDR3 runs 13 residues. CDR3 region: CASSPPENQPQHF. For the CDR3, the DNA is TGTGCCAGCAGCCCCCCCGAGAATCAGCCCCAGCATTTT.